This paragraph covers one TCR beta chain sequence. Profiled with immunoSEQ multiplex PCR; TCRdb holds only in-frame clones, not every one. The data contain about 200,000 clones, around 85% of them seen just once; the ten biggest clones take up about 0.91%. The data belong to a study of blood T cell repertoires in COVID-19. Study details: From T cells, B-cell-depleted T cells, or PBMCs came the material, which was cDNA or gDNA.

V was shortened by 4 bases and J by 4 bases, with 13 bases between the two germline ends. This CDR3 spans 15 amino acids. Germline V gene lookup returns CDR1 MNHEY and CDR2 SVGAGI. The Seattle site enrolled patients during active infection and followed them longitudinally. The source is a man in his fifties or sixties with COVID-19, enrolled during active disease. The sequencing sample was made of peripheral blood. The V gene is TRBV6-5, the J gene TRBJ2-2, with D perhaps matching TRBD2 (5 bases). CDR3 loop: CASSFEGIGTGELFF. The CDR3 nucleotides read TGTGCCAGCAGTTTCGAGGGTATTGGCACCGGGGAGCTGTTTTTT.